The present entry profiles one T cell receptor beta chain with its context. What it binds is unknown. This record comes from a study of OX40 agonist ivuxolimab in advanced cancers. Whole-study context: Dose-escalation patients were diagnosed with hepatocellular carcinoma, melanoma, renal cell cancer or head and neck cancer. Three patients had partial responses: one hepatocellular carcinoma, two cutaneous melanoma.

The study, taken as a whole, reports: Expanded clones were, on average, more numerous in CD8+ T cells than in CD4+.

Sequencing used immunoSEQ multiplex PCR; TCRdb keeps in-frame clones, though not all of them. The sample holds fewer than 40,000 clones, roughly nine tenths seen once. Germline assignment: CDR1 SGHAT and CDR2 FQNNGV. CDR3 length: 15 amino acids. The junction had 3 bases not matched to a gene; V was cut back by 3 bases and J by 3 bases. This TCR was sampled from an adult with an advanced solid tumor such as melanoma, head and neck, liver or kidney cancer. The J gene is TRBJ2-7, the V gene TRBV11-2; 12 positions match TRBD1. Sequences were derived from CD4+ or CD8+ T cells sorted from blood, sampled in a trial of the OX40 agonist ivuxolimab. CDR3 DNA: TGTGCCAGCAGCTTCGGGACAGGGGGCAACTACGAGCAGTACTTC. Translation gives CASSFGTGGNYEQYF.